The 30 T cell receptor beta chains reported below all come from one sample, sequenced in a study of blood T cell repertoires in COVID-19. Only in-frame clones appear in the TCRdb table, and some are missing; sequencing was by immunoSEQ multiplex PCR. The repertoire consists of some 190,000 clones, with 80% to 90% occurring once and the leading ten covering approximately 2.1%. The sample comprised PBMCs or T cells enriched from blood (not recorded which). The origin of the receptors is a woman aged 35 to 49 with acute COVID-19.

The chain uses TRBV11-2 and TRBJ1-6; 7 nucleotides agree with TRBD1. V lost 1 base, J lost 10 bases, and 4 bases stayed unmatched. This CDR3 is built from 14 residues. The germline gives CDR1 SGHAT, CDR2 FQNNGV. CDR3 in amino acids: CASSLGQGGSPLHF. DNA for the CDR3: TGTGCCAGCAGCTTAGGACAGGGAGGATCACCCCTCCACTTT.

CDR3 loop: CASSEPSGPSYNEQFF. DNA of the CDR3: TGTGCCAGTAGTGAACCTAGCGGTCCATCCTACAATGAGCAGTTCTTC. The chain links TRBV19 to TRBJ2-1; 7 bases fit TRBD2. CDR1 and CDR2 (germline): LNHDA, SQIVND (reference sequence). The CDR3 spans 16 residues. The junction had 8 bases not matched to a gene; V was cut back by 5 bases and J by 1 base.

The chain links TRBV19 to TRBJ2-1; D may be TRBD2 (6 bases). From germline, CDR1 is LNHDA and CDR2 SQIVND (reference sequence). V was clipped by 5 bases and J by 6 bases, with 20 bases between them. CDR3 length: 16 residues. CDR3 DNA: TGTGCCAGTAGTGACCGCCTGGCGGGGCGTTTCAATGAGCAGTTCTTC. Protein sequence: CASSDRLAGRFNEQFF.

This clone has just one count. The chain uses TRBV6-5 and TRBJ1-2; D is undetermined. The V gene lost 0 bases and the J gene lost 2 bases, with 7 bases spanning the gap. This CDR3 has 14 residues. Germline V gene lookup returns CDR1 MNHEY and CDR2 SVGAGI. The CDR3 coding sequence is TGTGCCAGCAGTTACTCGTCTACGAACTATGGCTACACCTTC. Amino acid sequence: CASSYSSTNYGYTF.

This clone was detected once. This chain connects TRBV27 to TRBJ2-1, with 11 nucleotides matching TRBD2. This CDR3 is built from 17 residues. CDR1 and CDR2 from the germline V gene are MNHEY and SMNVEV (reference sequence). V was pared by 3 bases and J by 6 bases, with 10 bases of the junction left unmatched. The CDR3 nucleotides are TGTGCCAGCAGTTTTAGGCTAGCGGGAGGTTTGTCCAATGAGCAGTTCTTC. Translating it yields CASSFRLAGGLSNEQFF.

This chain joins TRBV7-9 and TRBJ2-1, with D tentatively TRBD2 (6 bases). V lost 3 bases, J lost 0 bases, and 9 bases lay in between. This CDR3 has 15 amino acids. CDR1 and CDR2 from the germline V gene are SEHNR and FQNEAQ (reference sequence). In DNA form, the CDR3 reads TGTGCCAGCAGCTTGGGGCGGGGCTCCTACAATGAGCAGTTCTTC. Amino acid sequence: CASSLGRGSYNEQFF.

The chain combines TRBV7-9 with TRBJ2-1; D may be TRBD2 (5 bases). V lost 2 bases to trimming and J lost 8 bases, with 10 bases between them. The CDR3 totals 13 residues. Germline V CDR1 and CDR2: SEHNR, FQNEAQ (reference sequence). The chain's CDR3 is CASSLSRVDEQFF. For the CDR3, the DNA is TGTGCCAGCAGCTTATCGCGGGTAGATGAGCAGTTCTTC.

The chain carries TRBV2 and TRBJ2-5, with D perhaps matching TRBD2 (5 bases). The CDR3 runs 12 residues. Germline CDR1 reads SNHLY; CDR2 reads FYNNEI. V shed 4 bases and J shed 4 bases, with 7 bases lying between them. The CDR3 reads CASSVRGETQYF. Written as DNA, the CDR3 is TGTGCCAGCAGTGTTCGGGGAGAGACCCAGTACTTC.

This clone appeared a single time. The genes are TRBV13 and TRBJ2-3; a possible D gene is TRBD1 (5 bases). Trimming shortened V by 5 bases and J by 3 bases, and 15 bases separated the two germline ends. CDR1 is PRHDT and CDR2 is FYEKMQ in the germline V gene (reference sequence). The CDR3 runs to 15 residues. CDR3 in amino acids: CASSPLGQGTDTQYF. CDR3 DNA sequence: TGTGCCAGCAGCCCCCTCGGGCAGGGAACAGATACGCAGTATTTT.

V gene TRBV11-2 combines with J gene TRBJ1-1, with a weak D call TRBD1 (5 bases). V was pared by 3 bases and J by 6 bases, with 14 bases between. The CDR3 spans 14 residues. The germline V gene has CDR1 SGHAT and CDR2 FQNNGV. The CDR3 coding sequence is TGTGCCAGCAGCTTCCGGGACTATTACCCTGAAGCTTTCTTT. Translating it yields CASSFRDYYPEAFF.

In this sample, this clone turned up once. For the CDR3, the DNA is TGTGCCAGCAGCTTCCCCGCCGGAGAGAAGACTGAAGCTTTCTTT. It is translated as CASSFPAGEKTEAFF. This chain joins TRBV7-9 and TRBJ1-1; no firm D call. The CDR3 length is 15 residues. CDR1 and CDR2 from the germline V gene are SEHNR and FQNEAQ (reference sequence). V was shortened by 3 bases and J by 5 bases, with 16 bases between the two germline ends.

This chain connects TRBV7-2 to TRBJ2-5; unclear D gene. The V and J ends lost 0 bases and 9 bases respectively, with 14 bases between them. The CDR3 length is 14 residues. The V gene's germline CDR1 is SGHTA and CDR2 FQGNSA. CDR3 bases: TGTGCCAGCAGCTTAGCTAGCCTGGGTACGCCCCAGTACTTC. Residues: CASSLASLGTPQYF.

The rearrangement joins TRBV3-1 (or the pseudogene TRBV3-2) to TRBJ1-1; tentative D call: TRBD1 (5 bases). CDR3 length: 14 amino acids. Per the germline V gene, CDR1 is LGHDT and CDR2 is YNNKEL (reference sequence). V was shortened by 7 bases and J by 1 base, with 13 bases between the two germline ends. The CDR3 sequence is CASTQDGQNTEAFF. The CDR3 DNA follows: TGTGCCAGCACCCAGGACGGACAGAACACTGAAGCTTTCTTT.

This chain uses TRBV7-6 with TRBJ2-7, with D hard to call. This CDR3 has 13 amino acids. Germline CDR1 is SGHVS and CDR2 is FNYEAQ. V lost 2 bases, J lost 1 base, and 6 bases lay in between. The CDR3 is CASSLSPSYEQYF. CDR3 sequence (DNA): TGTGCCAGCAGCTTATCCCCTTCCTACGAGCAGTACTTC.

The rearrangement joins TRBV19 to TRBJ2-5, with TRBD2 matching 12 bases. The CDR3 is 15 residues long. CDR1 and CDR2 (germline): LNHDA, SQIVND (reference sequence). The V segment lost 5 bases and the J segment 6 bases; nucleotides outside the gene matches: 7. The CDR3 here is CASSSLAGGPKTQYF. CDR3 sequence (DNA): TGTGCCAGTAGTTCCCTAGCGGGAGGGCCCAAGACCCAGTACTTC.

The chain joins TRBV7-2 to TRBJ1-5; TRBD1 is a possible D gene (5 bases). V was shortened by 4 bases and J by 5 bases, with 9 bases between the two germline ends. CDR3 length: 13 amino acids. Germline loops: CDR1 SGHTA, CDR2 FQGNSA. The CDR3 reads CASSWGGDQPQHF. Here the CDR3 DNA reads TGTGCCAGCAGCTGGGGAGGGGATCAGCCCCAGCATTTT.

The rearrangement links TRBV19 to TRBJ2-7; a possible D gene is TRBD1 (5 bases). This CDR3 has 15 amino acids. V was pared by 3 bases and J by 4 bases, with 16 bases between. Germline loops: CDR1 LNHDA, CDR2 SQIVND (reference sequence). The CDR3 sequence: CASSINYSGLYEQYF. For the CDR3, the DNA is TGTGCCAGTAGTATTAATTACTCAGGGCTATACGAGCAGTACTTC.

The rearrangement joins TRBV4-3 to TRBJ1-4; D might be TRBD1 (6 bases). The ends were cut back, 1 base at V and 8 bases at J, with 17 bases in the middle. This CDR3 is 16 amino acids long. The germline V gene encodes CDR1 LGHNA and CDR2 YSLEER. CDR3 sequence: CASSQGNRDKFEKLFF. Here the CDR3 DNA reads TGCGCCAGCAGCCAAGGCAACCGGGACAAGTTCGAAAAACTGTTTTTT.

The chain carries TRBV5-1 and TRBJ2-5, with a tentative D call TRBD2 (5 bases). Germline V gene sequence: CDR1 SGHRS, CDR2 YFSETQ. V lost 2 bases and J lost 4, with 18 bases in between. CDR3 length: 16 residues. The CDR3 DNA reads TGCGCCAGCAGCTTTTCTTTGGCGGGCCCTCTAGAGACCCAGTACTTC. It translates to CASSFSLAGPLETQYF.

The V call is TRBV7-2, the J call TRBJ1-4; D might be TRBD1 (5 bases). The V gene's germline CDR1 is SGHTA and CDR2 FQGNSA. The CDR3 length is 17 residues. V was shortened by 2 bases and J by 1 base, with 14 bases between the two germline ends. The CDR3 nucleotides read TGTGCCAGCAGCTTAACCGGCAGGGCTAGAACTAATGAAAAACTGTTTTTT. Its translation: CASSLTGRARTNEKLFF.

The rearrangement links TRBV28 to TRBJ2-7; TRBD2 aligns across 7 bases. This CDR3 region has 15 residues. Trimming at V came to 3 bases and at J to 9 bases, leaving 14 bases not matched to a gene. Per the germline V gene, CDR1 is MDHEN and CDR2 is SYDVKM. In DNA form, the CDR3 reads TGTGCCAGCAGTTTGAACGGCGGGAGTGGGTTTGGGCAGTACTTC. It codes for CASSLNGGSGFGQYF.

The chain uses TRBV6-5 and TRBJ1-1, with a weak D call TRBD1 (5 bases). The CDR3 is 15 residues long. Trimming stripped 5 bases from V and 1 base from J, with 14 bases between. Per the germline V gene, CDR1 is MNHEY and CDR2 is SVGAGI. The CDR3 is CASSPAGYRNTEAFF. The DNA of the CDR3 is TGTGCCAGCAGTCCCGCAGGGTACCGGAACACTGAAGCTTTCTTT.

The gene calls are TRBV9 and TRBJ2-1, with D hard to call. The CDR3 is 16 residues long. CDR1 is SGDLS and CDR2 is YYNGEE in the germline V gene. V dropped 0 bases and J dropped 0 bases, with 10 bases sitting between them. In nucleotides, the CDR3 is TGTGCCAGCAGCGTAGGGCGGCCCAGCTCCTACAATGAGCAGTTCTTC. Translating it yields CASSVGRPSSYNEQFF.

This clone has a single count. The rearrangement joins TRBV19 to TRBJ1-5; perhaps TRBD1 as D (5 bases). The CDR3 runs to 14 residues. Trimming shortened V by 5 bases and J by 0 bases, and 8 bases separated the two germline ends. Germline V gene sequence: CDR1 LNHDA, CDR2 SQIVND (reference sequence). The CDR3 DNA reads TGTGCCAGTAGTCAGGGATATAGCAATCAGCCCCAGCATTTT. The encoded protein is CASSQGYSNQPQHF.

The rearrangement links TRBV19 to TRBJ1-2, with D tentatively TRBD1 (5 bases). The germline V gene encodes CDR1 LNHDA and CDR2 SQIVND (reference sequence). Trimming took off 7 bases at V and 2 bases at J, with 17 bases between the two ends. The CDR3 consists of 15 residues. CDR3 region: CASNPDDQGNYGYTF. In DNA form, the CDR3 reads TGTGCCAGTAACCCCGATGACCAGGGAAACTATGGCTACACCTTC.

The chain employs TRBV5-6 and TRBJ1-6; the D is unclear. This CDR3 is 14 amino acids long. CDR1 is SGHDT, CDR2 YYEEEE, per germline. Between the trimmed V and J ends, which lost 6 bases and 7 bases, there was a span of 14 bases. CDR3 nucleotides: TGTGCCAGCACCTTAGGGATAGCGAATTCACCCCTCCACTTT. This sequence encodes CASTLGIANSPLHF.

The V gene is TRBV29-1, the J gene TRBJ2-5; 7 bases map to TRBD1. The CDR3 contains 15 residues. The V segment lost 1 base and the J segment 3 bases; nucleotides outside the gene matches: 8. Germline-derived CDR1 and CDR2 are SQVTM and ANQGSEA. The CDR3 region is CSVEGPGGLEETQYF. CDR3 nucleotides: TGCAGCGTTGAAGGCCCAGGGGGTTTGGAAGAGACCCAGTACTTC.

The rearrangement joins TRBV19 to TRBJ2-1; TRBD2 agrees at 7 bases. V lost 5 bases and J lost 7; bases outside the gene matches: 5. CDR1 is LNHDA, CDR2 SQIVND, per germline (reference sequence). The CDR3 has 13 amino acids. CDR3 nucleotides: TGTGCCAGTAGTCCCGGGACTAATAATGAGCAGTTCTTC. Residues: CASSPGTNNEQFF.

The chain combines TRBV2 with TRBJ2-3, with TRBD2 matching over 15 bases. CDR1 is SNHLY, CDR2 FYNNEI, per germline. The CDR3 contains 15 residues. The trim removed 7 bases at V and 4 bases at J, leaving 3 bases unmatched. The CDR3 here is CASKRTSGGADTQYF. The CDR3 bases are TGTGCCAGCAAACGGACTAGCGGGGGGGCAGATACGCAGTATTTT.

The rearrangement joins TRBV5-1 to TRBJ1-2; a possible D gene is TRBD1 (6 bases). Trimming stripped 0 bases from V and 4 bases from J, with 16 bases between. Germline V gene data show CDR1 as SGHRS and CDR2 as YFSETQ. This CDR3 has 16 residues. The DNA for the CDR3 is TGCGCCAGCAGCTTGGAAGGCCCAGGGGATTTCTATGGCTACACCTTC. It is translated as CASSLEGPGDFYGYTF.